In this sample, the clone carrying this TCR beta chain turned up once. A junction boundary mismatches the germline segment, possibly from a read error. This entry is derived from a study of patients and donors after allogeneic stem cell transplantation. TCRdb independently ran MiXCR on the RT-PCR reads; one entry per CDR3 protein. The profile shows roughly 960,000 distinct CDR3 sequences, roughly 18% of them singletons. The CDR3 runs 14 residues. Germline V gives CDR1 SGHVS, CDR2 FQNEAQ. This chain joins TRBV7-8 and TRBJ2-5; D is uncertain. The sequenced sample consisted of blood, either unsorted or a sorted T cell fraction (not recorded which). This TCR derives from a human donor who was either an allogeneic HSCT recipient or a stem cell or donor lymphocyte infusion donor (not recorded which). It is not recorded whose cells these are; they may come from a transplant donor. The CDR3: CANSLHGQQETQYF. The DNA for the CDR3 is TGTGCCAACAGCTTACACGGCCAGCAAGAGACCCAGTACTTC.